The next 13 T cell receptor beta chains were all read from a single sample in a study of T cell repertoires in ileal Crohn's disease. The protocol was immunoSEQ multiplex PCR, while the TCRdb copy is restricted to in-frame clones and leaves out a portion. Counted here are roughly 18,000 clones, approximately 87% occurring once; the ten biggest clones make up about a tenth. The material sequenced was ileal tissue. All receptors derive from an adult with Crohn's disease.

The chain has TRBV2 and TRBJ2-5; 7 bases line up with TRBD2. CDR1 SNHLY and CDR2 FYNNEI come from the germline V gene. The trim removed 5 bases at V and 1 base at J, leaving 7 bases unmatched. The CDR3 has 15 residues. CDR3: CASSTNSGRQETQYF. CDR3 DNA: TGTGCCAGCAGTACCAATAGCGGGCGCCAAGAGACCCAGTACTTC. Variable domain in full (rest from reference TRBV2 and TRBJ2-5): EPEVTQTPSHQVTQMGQEVILRCVPISNHLYFYWYRQILGQKVEFLVSFYNNEISEKSEIFDDQFSVERPDGSNFTLKIRSTKLEDSAMYFCASSTNSGRQETQYFGPGTRLLVL.

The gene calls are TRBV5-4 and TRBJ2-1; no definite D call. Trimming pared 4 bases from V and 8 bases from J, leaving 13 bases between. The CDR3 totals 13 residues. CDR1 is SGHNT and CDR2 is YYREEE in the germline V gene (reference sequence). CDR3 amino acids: CASSRTQSDEQFF. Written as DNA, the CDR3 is TGTGCCAGCAGCCGAACACAAAGCGATGAGCAGTTCTTC. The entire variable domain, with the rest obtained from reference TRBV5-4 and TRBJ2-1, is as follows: ETGVTQSPTHLIKTRGQQVTLRCSSQSGHNTVSWYQQALGQGPQFIFQYYREEENGRGNFPPRFSGLQFPNYSSELNVNALELDDSALYLCASSRTQSDEQFFGPGTRLTVL.

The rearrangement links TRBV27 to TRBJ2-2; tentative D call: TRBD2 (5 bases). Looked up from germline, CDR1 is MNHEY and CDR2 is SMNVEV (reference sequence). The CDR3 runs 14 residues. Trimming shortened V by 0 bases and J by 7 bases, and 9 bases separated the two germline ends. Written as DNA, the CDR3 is TGTGCCAGCAGTTTATCACGGGGTTACGGGGAGCTGTTTTTT. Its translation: CASSLSRGYGELFF.

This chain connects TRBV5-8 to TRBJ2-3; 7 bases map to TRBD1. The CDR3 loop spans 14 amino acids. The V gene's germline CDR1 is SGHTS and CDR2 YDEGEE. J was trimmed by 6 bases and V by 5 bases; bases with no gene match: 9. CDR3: CASSPGQDLDTQYF. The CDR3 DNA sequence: TGTGCCAGCAGTCCCGGACAGGATCTGGATACGCAGTATTTT.

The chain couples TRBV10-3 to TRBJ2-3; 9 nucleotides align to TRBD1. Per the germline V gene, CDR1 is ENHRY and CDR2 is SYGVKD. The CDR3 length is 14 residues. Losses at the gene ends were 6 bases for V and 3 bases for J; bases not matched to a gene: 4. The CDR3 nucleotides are TGTGCCATCAGGATGGGACAGGGAACAGATACGCAGTATTTT. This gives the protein CAIRMGQGTDTQYF.

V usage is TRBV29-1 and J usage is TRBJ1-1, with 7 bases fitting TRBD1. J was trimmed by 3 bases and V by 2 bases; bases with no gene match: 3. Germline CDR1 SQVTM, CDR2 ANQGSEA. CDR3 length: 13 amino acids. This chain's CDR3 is CSVEKGADTEAFF. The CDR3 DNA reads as TGCAGCGTTGAAAAGGGGGCGGACACTGAAGCTTTCTTT.

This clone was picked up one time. This CDR3 is CASSPIGGSMNQPQHF. The DNA of the CDR3 is TGTGCCAGCAGTCCAATCGGGGGGTCGATGAATCAGCCCCAGCATTTT. This chain uses TRBV7-9 with TRBJ1-5, with D perhaps TRBD1 (5 bases). The CDR3 is made up of 16 amino acids. Germline values: CDR1 SEHNR, CDR2 FQNEAQ (reference sequence). The germline V and J ends were trimmed by 6 bases and 4 bases, with 19 bases remaining between them.

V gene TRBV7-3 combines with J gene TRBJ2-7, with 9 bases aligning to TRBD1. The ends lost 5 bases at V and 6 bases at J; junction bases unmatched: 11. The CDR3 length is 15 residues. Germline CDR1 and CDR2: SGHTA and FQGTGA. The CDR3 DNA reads TGTGCCAGCAGCAGTACCCCGGGACAGGGAACCGAGCAGTACTTC. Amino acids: CASSSTPGQGTEQYF.

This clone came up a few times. CDR3 in amino acids: CASGDRVTYEQYF. CDR3 in DNA: TGTGCCAGCGGGGACAGGGTTACCTACGAGCAGTACTTC. The J gene is TRBJ2-7, the V gene TRBV27; TRBD1 agrees at 9 bases. CDR1 and CDR2 from the germline V gene are MNHEY and SMNVEV (reference sequence). CDR3 length: 13 residues. V lost 8 bases, J lost 2 bases, and 4 bases stayed unmatched.

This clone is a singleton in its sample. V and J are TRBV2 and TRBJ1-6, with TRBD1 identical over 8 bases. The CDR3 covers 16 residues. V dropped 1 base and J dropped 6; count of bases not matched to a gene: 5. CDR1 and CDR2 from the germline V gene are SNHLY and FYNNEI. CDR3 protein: CASSEDGQGVNSPLHF. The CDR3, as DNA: TGTGCCAGCAGTGAAGATGGACAGGGTGTTAATTCACCCCTCCACTTT.

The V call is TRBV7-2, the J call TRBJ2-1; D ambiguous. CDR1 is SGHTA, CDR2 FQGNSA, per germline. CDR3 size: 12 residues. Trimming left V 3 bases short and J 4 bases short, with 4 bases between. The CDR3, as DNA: TGTGCCAGCAGCTTTACTTACAATGAGCAGTTCTTC. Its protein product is CASSFTYNEQFF.

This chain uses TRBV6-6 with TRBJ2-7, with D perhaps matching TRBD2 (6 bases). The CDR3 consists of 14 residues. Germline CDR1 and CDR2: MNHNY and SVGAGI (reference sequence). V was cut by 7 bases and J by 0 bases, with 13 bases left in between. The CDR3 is CASTPRGLSYEQYF. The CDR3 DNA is TGTGCCAGCACCCCAAGGGGACTCTCCTACGAGCAGTACTTC.

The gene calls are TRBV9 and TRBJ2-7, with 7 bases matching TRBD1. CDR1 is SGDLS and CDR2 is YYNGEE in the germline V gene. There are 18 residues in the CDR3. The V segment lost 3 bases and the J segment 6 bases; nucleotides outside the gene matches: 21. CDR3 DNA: TGTGCCAGCAGCGGGAGAGGGGGCGTAGGTTTCGGGGCTGTCGAGCAGTACTTC. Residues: CASSGRGGVGFGAVEQYF.